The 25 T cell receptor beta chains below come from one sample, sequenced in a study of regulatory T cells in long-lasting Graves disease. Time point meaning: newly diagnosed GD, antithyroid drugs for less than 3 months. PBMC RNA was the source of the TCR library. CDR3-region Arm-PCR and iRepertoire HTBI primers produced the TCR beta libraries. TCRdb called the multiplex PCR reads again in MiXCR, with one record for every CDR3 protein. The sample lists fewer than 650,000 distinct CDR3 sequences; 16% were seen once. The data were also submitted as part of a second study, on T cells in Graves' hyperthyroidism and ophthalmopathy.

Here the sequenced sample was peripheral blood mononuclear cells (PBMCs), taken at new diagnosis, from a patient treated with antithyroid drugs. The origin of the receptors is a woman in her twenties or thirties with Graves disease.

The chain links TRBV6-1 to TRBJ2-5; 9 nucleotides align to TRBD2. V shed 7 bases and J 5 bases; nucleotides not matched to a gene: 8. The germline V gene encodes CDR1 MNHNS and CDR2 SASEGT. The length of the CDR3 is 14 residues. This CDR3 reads CASMIAGEGETQYF. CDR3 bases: TGTGCCAGCATGATAGCGGGAGAGGGGGAGACCCAGTACTTC.

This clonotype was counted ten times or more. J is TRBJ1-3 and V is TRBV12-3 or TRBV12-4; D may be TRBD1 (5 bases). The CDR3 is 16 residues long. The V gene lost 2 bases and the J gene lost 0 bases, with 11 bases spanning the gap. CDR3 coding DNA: TGTGCCAGCAGTTTACAAACAGGAGGCTCTGGAAACACCATATATTTT. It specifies CASSLQTGGSGNTIYF.

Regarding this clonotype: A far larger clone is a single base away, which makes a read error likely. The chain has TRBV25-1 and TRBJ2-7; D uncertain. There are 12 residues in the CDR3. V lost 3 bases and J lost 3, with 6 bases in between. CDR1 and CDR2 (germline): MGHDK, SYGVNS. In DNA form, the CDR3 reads TGTGCCAGCAGTGAGGAGAACTACGAGCAGTACTTC. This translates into CASSEENYEQYF.

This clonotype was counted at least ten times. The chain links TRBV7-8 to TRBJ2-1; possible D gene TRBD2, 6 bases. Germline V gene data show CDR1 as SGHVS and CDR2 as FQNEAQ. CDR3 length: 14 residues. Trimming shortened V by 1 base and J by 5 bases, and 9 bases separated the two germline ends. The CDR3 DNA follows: TGTGCCAGCAGCTTAGGGGCGGGGCACAATGAGCAGTTCTTC. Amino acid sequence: CASSLGAGHNEQFF.

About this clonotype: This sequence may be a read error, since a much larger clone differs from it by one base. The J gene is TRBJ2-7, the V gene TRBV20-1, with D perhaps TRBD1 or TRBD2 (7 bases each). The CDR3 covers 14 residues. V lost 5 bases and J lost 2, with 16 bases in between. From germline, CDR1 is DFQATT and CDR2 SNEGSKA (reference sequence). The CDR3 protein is CSAGSRGGTYEQYF. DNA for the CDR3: TGCAGTGCTGGTTCCAGGGGGGGAACCTACGAGCAGTACTTC.

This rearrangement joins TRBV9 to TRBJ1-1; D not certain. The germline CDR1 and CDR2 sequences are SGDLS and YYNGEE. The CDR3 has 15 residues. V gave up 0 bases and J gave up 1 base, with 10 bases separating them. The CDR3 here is CASSVAGGENTEAFF. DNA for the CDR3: TGTGCCAGCAGCGTAGCAGGTGGGGAGAACACTGAAGCTTTCTTT.

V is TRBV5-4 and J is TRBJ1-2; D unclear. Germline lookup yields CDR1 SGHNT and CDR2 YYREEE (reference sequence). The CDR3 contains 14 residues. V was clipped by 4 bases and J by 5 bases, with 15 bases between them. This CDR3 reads CASSPNSEGYGYTF. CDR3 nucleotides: TGTGCCAGCAGCCCCAACTCGGAAGGGTATGGCTACACCTTC.

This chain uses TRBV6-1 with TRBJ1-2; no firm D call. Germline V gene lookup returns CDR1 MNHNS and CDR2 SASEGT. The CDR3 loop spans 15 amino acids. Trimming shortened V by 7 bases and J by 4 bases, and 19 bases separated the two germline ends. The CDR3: CASTSARLTAYGYTF. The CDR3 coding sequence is TGTGCCAGCACCTCGGCCCGACTTACTGCCTATGGCTACACCTTC.

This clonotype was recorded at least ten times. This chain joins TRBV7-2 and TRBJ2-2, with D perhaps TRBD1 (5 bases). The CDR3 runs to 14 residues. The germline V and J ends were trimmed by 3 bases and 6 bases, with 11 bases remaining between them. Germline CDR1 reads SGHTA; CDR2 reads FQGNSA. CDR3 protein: CASSFDSESGELFF. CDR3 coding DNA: TGTGCCAGCAGCTTCGACAGTGAGTCCGGGGAGCTGTTTTTT.

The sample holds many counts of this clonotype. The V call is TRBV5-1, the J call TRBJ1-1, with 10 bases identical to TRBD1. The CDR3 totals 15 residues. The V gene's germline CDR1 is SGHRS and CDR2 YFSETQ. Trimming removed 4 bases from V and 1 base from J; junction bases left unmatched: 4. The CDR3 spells CASSGGTGANTEAFF. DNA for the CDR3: TGCGCCAGCAGCGGAGGGACAGGGGCGAACACTGAAGCTTTCTTT.

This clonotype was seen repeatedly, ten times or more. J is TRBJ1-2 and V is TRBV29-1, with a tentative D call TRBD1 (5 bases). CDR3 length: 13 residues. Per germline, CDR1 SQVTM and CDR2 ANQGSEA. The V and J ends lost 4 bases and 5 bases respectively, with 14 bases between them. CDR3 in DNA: TGCAGCGTTGGATGGTCAGGGATTTATGGCTACACCTTC. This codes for CSVGWSGIYGYTF.

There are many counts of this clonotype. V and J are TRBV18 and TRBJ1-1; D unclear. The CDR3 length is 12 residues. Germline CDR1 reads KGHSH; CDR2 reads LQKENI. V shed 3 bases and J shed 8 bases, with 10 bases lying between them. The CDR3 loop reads CASSPNSLEAFF. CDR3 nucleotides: TGTGCCAGCTCACCGAACAGCTTAGAAGCTTTCTTT. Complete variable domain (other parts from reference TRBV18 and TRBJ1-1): NAGVMQNPRHLVRRRGQEARLRCSPMKGHSHVYWYRQLPEEGLKFMVYLQKENIIDESGMPKERFSAEFPKEGPSILRIQQVVRGDSAAYFCASSPNSLEAFFGQGTRLTVV.

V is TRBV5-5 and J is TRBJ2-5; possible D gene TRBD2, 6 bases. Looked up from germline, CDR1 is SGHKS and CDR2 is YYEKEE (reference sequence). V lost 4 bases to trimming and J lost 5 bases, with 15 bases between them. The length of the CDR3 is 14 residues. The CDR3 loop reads CASSRPGDGETQYF. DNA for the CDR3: TGTGCCAGCAGCCGGCCGGGAGACGGGGAGACCCAGTACTTC.

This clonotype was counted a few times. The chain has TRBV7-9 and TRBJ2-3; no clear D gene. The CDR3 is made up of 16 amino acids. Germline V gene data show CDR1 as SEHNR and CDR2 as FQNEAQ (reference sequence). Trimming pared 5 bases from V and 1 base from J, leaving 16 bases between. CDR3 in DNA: TGTGCCAGCAGCATCACACCGAATTGGGGCACAGATACGCAGTATTTT. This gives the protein CASSITPNWGTDTQYF.

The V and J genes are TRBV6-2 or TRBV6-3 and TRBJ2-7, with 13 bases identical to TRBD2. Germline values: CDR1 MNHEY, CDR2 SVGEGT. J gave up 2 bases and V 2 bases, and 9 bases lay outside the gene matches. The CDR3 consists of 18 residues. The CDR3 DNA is TGTGCCAGCAGTTACCGTACCGGGACTAGCGGGATTACCTACGAGCAGTACTTC. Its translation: CASSYRTGTSGITYEQYF.

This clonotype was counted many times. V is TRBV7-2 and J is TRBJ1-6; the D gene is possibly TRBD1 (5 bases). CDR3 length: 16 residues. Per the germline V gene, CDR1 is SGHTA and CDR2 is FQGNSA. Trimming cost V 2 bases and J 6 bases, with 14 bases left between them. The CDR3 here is CASSLQTATPNSPLHF. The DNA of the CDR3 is TGTGCCAGCAGCTTACAGACAGCAACACCTAATTCACCCCTCCACTTT.

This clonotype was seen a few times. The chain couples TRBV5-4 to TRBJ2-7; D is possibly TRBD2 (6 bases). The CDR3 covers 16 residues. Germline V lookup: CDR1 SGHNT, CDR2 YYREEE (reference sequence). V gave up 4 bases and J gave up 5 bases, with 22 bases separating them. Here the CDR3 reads CASSLAGTRGIHEQYF. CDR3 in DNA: TGTGCCAGCAGCCTCGCGGGAACCCGGGGTATCCACGAGCAGTACTTC. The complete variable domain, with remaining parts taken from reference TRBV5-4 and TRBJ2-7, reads ETGVTQSPTHLIKTRGQQVTLRCSSQSGHNTVSWYQQALGQGPQFIFQYYREEENGRGNFPPRFSGLQFPNYSSELNVNALELDDSALYLCASSLAGTRGIHEQYFGPGTRLTVT.

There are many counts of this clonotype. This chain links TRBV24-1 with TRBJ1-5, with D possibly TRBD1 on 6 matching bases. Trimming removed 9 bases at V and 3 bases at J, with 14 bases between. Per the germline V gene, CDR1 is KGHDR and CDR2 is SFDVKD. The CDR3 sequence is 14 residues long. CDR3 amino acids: CATGAAGANQPQHF. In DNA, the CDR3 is TGTGCCACCGGAGCCGCGGGGGCCAATCAGCCCCAGCATTTT.

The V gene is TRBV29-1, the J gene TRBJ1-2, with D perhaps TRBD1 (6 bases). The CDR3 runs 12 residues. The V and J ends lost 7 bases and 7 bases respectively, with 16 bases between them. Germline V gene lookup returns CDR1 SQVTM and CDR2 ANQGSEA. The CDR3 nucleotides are TGCAGCGCCTCATGGGGGGCGAGTGGCTACACCTTC. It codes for CSASWGASGYTF.

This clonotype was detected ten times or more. This CDR3 is CASSFFPYNEQFF. CDR3 sequence (DNA): TGTGCCAGCAGTTTCTTTCCCTACAATGAGCAGTTCTTC. This chain connects TRBV28 to TRBJ2-1, with D uncertain. Germline CDR1 is MDHEN and CDR2 is SYDVKM. The length of the CDR3 is 13 residues. V was trimmed by 3 bases and J by 2 bases, leaving 5 bases between them.

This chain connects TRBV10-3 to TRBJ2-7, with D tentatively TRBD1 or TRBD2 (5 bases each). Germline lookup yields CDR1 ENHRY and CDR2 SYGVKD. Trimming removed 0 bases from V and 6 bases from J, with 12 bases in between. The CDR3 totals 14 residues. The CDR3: CAISESTVAGEQYF. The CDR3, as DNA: TGTGCCATCAGTGAGTCGACAGTGGCGGGCGAGCAGTACTTC.

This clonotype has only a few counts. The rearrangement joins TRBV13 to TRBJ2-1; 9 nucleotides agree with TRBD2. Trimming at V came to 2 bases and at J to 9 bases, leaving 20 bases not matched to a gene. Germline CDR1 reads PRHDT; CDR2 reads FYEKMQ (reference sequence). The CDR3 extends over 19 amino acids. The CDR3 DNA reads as TGTGCCAGCAGCTTAAGGGTGGAAGTAGCGGGAGACCAAGGAAGTGAGCAGTTCTTC. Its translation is CASSLRVEVAGDQGSEQFF.

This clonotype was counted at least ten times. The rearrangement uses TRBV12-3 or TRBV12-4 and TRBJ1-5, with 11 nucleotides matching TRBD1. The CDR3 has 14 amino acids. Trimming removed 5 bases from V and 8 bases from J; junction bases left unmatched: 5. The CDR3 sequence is CASSQDRGLEPQHF. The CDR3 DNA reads TGTGCCAGCAGTCAGGACAGGGGGCTGGAGCCCCAGCATTTT.

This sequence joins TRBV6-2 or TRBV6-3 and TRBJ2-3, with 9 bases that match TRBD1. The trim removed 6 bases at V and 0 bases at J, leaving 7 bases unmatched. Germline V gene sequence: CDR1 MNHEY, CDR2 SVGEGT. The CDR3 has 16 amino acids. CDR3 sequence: CASSLYRGLSTDTQYF. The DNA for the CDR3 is TGTGCCAGCAGCCTTTACAGGGGGCTTAGCACAGATACGCAGTATTTT.

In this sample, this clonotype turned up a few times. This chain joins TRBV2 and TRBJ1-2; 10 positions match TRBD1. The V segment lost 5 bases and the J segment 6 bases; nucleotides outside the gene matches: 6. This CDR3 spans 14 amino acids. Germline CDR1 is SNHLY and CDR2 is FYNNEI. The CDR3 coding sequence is TGTGCCAGCAGTTTGTTGGGACAGGGGAATGGCTACACCTTC. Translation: CASSLLGQGNGYTF.